The 29 T cell receptor beta chains below were found in one sample sequenced in a study of cytomegalovirus exposure and HLA in healthy donors. Amplification used 60 Vbeta primers and 13 Jbeta primers. This table comes from immunoSEQ multiplex PCR, and its TCRdb copy is limited to in-frame clones, with some not included. The table includes roughly 86,000 clones, about 62% detected once. The sequencing sample was made of PBMCs. All receptors derive from a man aged 25-40 years in good health and CMV-seronegative.

This clone was counted between two and nine times. The rearrangement links TRBV29-1 to TRBJ2-3, with D perhaps TRBD1 (6 bases). The length of the CDR3 is 12 residues. The ends were cut back, 5 bases at V and 2 bases at J, with 8 bases in the middle. The germline V gene encodes CDR1 SQVTM and CDR2 ANQGSEA. The CDR3 region is CSVRQDTDTQYF. For the CDR3, the DNA is TGCAGCGTTAGACAGGACACAGATACGCAGTATTTT.

There are a few counts of this clone. This chain uses TRBV18 with TRBJ1-2, with D unclear. The V gene's germline CDR1 is KGHSH and CDR2 LQKENI. The CDR3 runs to 15 residues. V was shortened by 2 bases and J by 0 bases, with 10 bases between the two germline ends. Here the CDR3 reads CASSPGSSSNYGYTF. DNA of the CDR3: TGTGCCAGCTCACCAGGAAGTAGCTCTAACTATGGCTACACCTTC.

The chain recombines TRBV29-1 with TRBJ2-1, with a weak D call TRBD1 (6 bases). The CDR3 sequence is 10 residues long. Germline-derived CDR1 and CDR2 are SQVTM and ANQGSEA. The V end was cut by 4 bases, the J end by 13 bases, with 11 bases between. The CDR3 DNA reads TGCAGCGTTGTTGGGGGCCAACAGTTCTTC. Its translation is CSVVGGQQFF.

The chain is built from TRBV6-6 and TRBJ1-5; D perhaps matches TRBD1 (5 bases). Looked up from germline, CDR1 is MNHNY and CDR2 is SVGAGI (reference sequence). V dropped 2 bases and J dropped 2 bases, with 7 bases sitting between them. CDR3 size: 14 residues. CDR3 nucleotides: TGTGCCAGCAGTTACATAGGGGGCAATCAGCCCCAGCATTTT. Amino acid sequence: CASSYIGGNQPQHF.

This clone was recorded a few times. The chain has TRBV14 and TRBJ2-4; a weak D match, TRBD2 (5 bases). Trimming took off 0 bases at V and 1 base at J, with 16 bases between the two ends. The CDR3 is made up of 18 amino acids. The germline V gene has CDR1 SGHDN and CDR2 FVKESK. CDR3 protein: CASSQDWVDGVAKNIQYF. As DNA, the CDR3 is TGTGCCAGCAGCCAAGATTGGGTCGACGGGGTCGCCAAAAACATTCAGTACTTC.

The chain is built from TRBV5-4 and TRBJ2-7; 10 positions match TRBD2. Germline values: CDR1 SGHNT, CDR2 YYREEE (reference sequence). There are 15 residues in the CDR3. With V trimmed by 0 bases and J by 0 bases, 0 bases remained unmatched. CDR3 protein: CASSLGTSGSYEQYF. CDR3 DNA: TGTGCCAGCAGCTTGGGGACTAGCGGCTCCTACGAGCAGTACTTC.

CDR3 in DNA: TGTGCCATCAGGAAGACTAGCAGCACAGATACGCAGTATTTT. Translation: CAIRKTSSTDTQYF. This sequence joins TRBV10-3 and TRBJ2-3, with 7 positions matching TRBD2. The V gene's germline CDR1 is ENHRY and CDR2 SYGVKD. The trim removed 6 bases at V and 0 bases at J, leaving 3 bases unmatched. The CDR3 sequence is 14 residues long.

V and J are TRBV6-1 and TRBJ2-5, with D possibly matching TRBD1 (6 bases). The germline V and J ends were trimmed by 1 base and 4 bases, with 10 bases remaining between them. The V gene's germline CDR1 is MNHNS and CDR2 SASEGT. This CDR3 is built from 14 residues. The CDR3 spells CASSEDRAGETQYF. The CDR3 DNA sequence: TGTGCCAGCAGTGAAGACAGGGCGGGAGAGACCCAGTACTTC.

CDR3 amino acids: CASSPGTGVHGQYF. CDR3 nucleotide sequence: TGTGCCAGCAGCCCCGGGACAGGGGTCCACGGGCAGTACTTC. The rearrangement links TRBV11-3 to TRBJ2-7, with 10 bases identical to TRBD1. V lost 5 bases and J lost 9; bases outside the gene matches: 10. The CDR3 loop spans 14 amino acids. Germline V gene data show CDR1 as SGHNT and CDR2 as YENEEA.

The genes are TRBV27 and TRBJ1-2; 7 bases line up with TRBD1. The V gene end was trimmed by 3 bases and the J gene end by 2 bases; junction bases not matched to a gene: 3. The germline V gene has CDR1 MNHEY and CDR2 SMNVEV (reference sequence). The CDR3 loop spans 14 amino acids. In nucleotides, the CDR3 is TGTGCCAGCAGTTTCTCGACAGGGAACTATGGCTACACCTTC. This encodes CASSFSTGNYGYTF.

V gene TRBV9 combines with J gene TRBJ1-2; 8 bases match TRBD1. Germline loops: CDR1 SGDLS, CDR2 YYNGEE. The junction had 4 bases not matched to a gene; V was cut back by 5 bases and J by 4 bases. This CDR3 is 13 amino acids long. DNA for the CDR3: TGTGCCAGCAGACTGGGGACAGGCTATGGCTACACCTTC. Translation gives CASRLGTGYGYTF.

This clone was picked up one time. V usage is TRBV11-3 and J usage is TRBJ2-3; 7 nucleotides align to TRBD2. This CDR3 is built from 18 residues. Losses at the gene ends were 0 bases for V and 2 bases for J; bases not matched to a gene: 11. Per germline, CDR1 SGHNT and CDR2 YENEEA. CDR3 protein: CASSLDSGAGSITDTQYF. CDR3 sequence (DNA): TGTGCCAGCAGCTTAGATTCGGGAGCGGGGTCGATCACAGATACGCAGTATTTT.

This clone was seen only a few times. The V gene is TRBV5-1, the J gene TRBJ1-5, with a weak D call TRBD1 (5 bases). The CDR3 runs to 14 residues. The ends were cut back, 4 bases at V and 2 bases at J, with 10 bases in the middle. CDR1 is SGHRS and CDR2 is YFSETQ in the germline V gene. For the CDR3, the DNA is TGCGCCAGCAGCCTACGGGGGGGCAATCAGCCCCAGCATTTT. Its protein product is CASSLRGGNQPQHF.

This clone was picked up one time. This chain connects TRBV6-1 to TRBJ1-6; 8 bases fit TRBD1. Trimming took 7 bases from V and 6 from J; bases not matched to a gene: 8. CDR1 and CDR2 from the germline V gene are MNHNS and SASEGT. The CDR3 is 15 amino acids. CDR3 sequence: CASTGQGRVNSPLHF. DNA for the CDR3: TGTGCCAGCACCGGACAGGGAAGAGTTAATTCACCCCTCCACTTT.

The V gene is TRBV6-1, the J gene TRBJ2-7; 8 bases fit TRBD1. The CDR3 has 13 amino acids. Per germline, CDR1 MNHNS and CDR2 SASEGT. Trimming removed 5 bases from V and 3 bases from J; junction bases left unmatched: 3. This chain's CDR3 is CASSPGQVYEQYF. CDR3 nucleotides: TGTGCCAGCAGTCCGGGACAGGTCTACGAGCAGTACTTC.

This clone was detected a few times. This rearrangement joins TRBV7-2 to TRBJ1-4; D gene uncertain. V gave up 6 bases and J gave up 8 bases, with 16 bases separating them. The CDR3 runs to 14 residues. CDR1 and CDR2 (germline): SGHTA, FQGNSA. CDR3 in DNA: TGTGCCAGCAGACTTGGAGGGAGTCTCGAAAAACTGTTTTTT. This encodes CASRLGGSLEKLFF.

In its sample, this clone was seen a few times. This chain joins TRBV15 and TRBJ2-7, with TRBD2 as a possible D gene (5 bases). Looked up from germline, CDR1 is LNHNV and CDR2 is YYDKDF (reference sequence). Trimming cost V 0 bases and J 5 bases, with 11 bases left between them. The CDR3 length is 14 residues. CDR3 DNA: TGTGCCACCAGCAGAGAGCCGGGAATCAACGAGCAGTACTTC. The encoded protein is CATSREPGINEQYF.

The sample holds a few counts of this clone. CDR3 sequence (DNA): TGTGCCAGCAGCCCGACAGGGGGGGGATCTTACGAGCAGTACTTC. It codes for CASSPTGGGSYEQYF. The rearrangement joins TRBV9 to TRBJ2-7; 9 nucleotides line up with TRBD1. The germline gives CDR1 SGDLS, CDR2 YYNGEE. This CDR3 has 15 residues. Losses at the gene ends were 4 bases for V and 4 bases for J; bases not matched to a gene: 9.

V gene TRBV10-1 combines with J gene TRBJ2-7, with D possibly TRBD1 on 5 matching bases. The CDR3 length is 13 residues. The ends were cut back, 2 bases at V and 2 bases at J, with 7 bases in the middle. Germline V gene data show CDR1 as WNHNN and CDR2 as SYGVQD (reference sequence). This CDR3 reads CASSEQGAYEQYF. The CDR3 nucleotides read TGCGCCAGCAGTGAGCAGGGTGCCTACGAGCAGTACTTC.

The chain uses TRBV7-3 and TRBJ2-2; D gene uncertain. The CDR3 contains 15 residues. CDR1 is SGHTA, CDR2 FQGTGA, per germline. V shed 1 base and J shed 1 base, with 7 bases lying between them. The CDR3 spells CASSLNRRNTGELFF. CDR3 sequence (DNA): TGTGCCAGCAGCTTAAATAGAAGGAACACCGGGGAGCTGTTTTTT.

This chain joins TRBV11-2 and TRBJ1-2; D ambiguous. Germline V gives CDR1 SGHAT, CDR2 FQNNGV. CDR3 size: 14 residues. Trimming stripped 5 bases from V and 5 bases from J, with 15 bases between. In nucleotides, the CDR3 is TGTGCCAGCAGCCCGTCGGTAATGAGTTATGGCTACACCTTC. Residues: CASSPSVMSYGYTF.

The J gene is TRBJ2-3, the V gene TRBV11-2; D possibly corresponds to TRBD2 (5 bases). The CDR3 has 16 amino acids. The V gene's germline CDR1 is SGHAT and CDR2 FQNNGV. V was cut by 1 base and J by 0 bases, with 11 bases left in between. CDR3 bases: TGTGCCAGCAGCTTAGCCCCACTAGGGAGCACAGATACGCAGTATTTT. It translates to CASSLAPLGSTDTQYF.

A single count supports this clone. Its ends do not fully match the called genes, so a read error is possible. The sample has other DNA sequences that encode this CDR3 too. The chain carries TRBV10-2 and TRBJ1-2, with D perhaps TRBD1 (6 bases). This CDR3 has 12 amino acids. Germline V CDR1 and CDR2: WSHSY, SAAADI. The CDR3 nucleotides are TGCGCCAGCACCCAGGGGAACTACGGCTACACCTTC. Protein sequence: CASTQGNYGYTF.

The DNA of the CDR3 is TGTGCCAGCAGTTTAGTCCCCCGACTAGCGGGGGGGCCCCAAGAGACCCAGTACTTC. Its translation is CASSLVPRLAGGPQETQYF. V and J are TRBV28 and TRBJ2-5, with 14 bases that match TRBD2. CDR3 size: 19 residues. Per germline, CDR1 MDHEN and CDR2 SYDVKM. The V gene end was trimmed by 2 bases and the J gene end by 1 base; junction bases not matched to a gene: 9.

The chain employs TRBV18 and TRBJ2-5; D might be TRBD2 (5 bases). The germline V gene encodes CDR1 KGHSH and CDR2 LQKENI. The CDR3 loop spans 15 amino acids. V shed 6 bases and J shed 2 bases, with 16 bases lying between them. The CDR3 bases are TGTGCCAGCTCCCAAGGGCCCGGGAAACAAGAGACCCAGTACTTC. Its protein product is CASSQGPGKQETQYF.

In DNA, the CDR3 is TGTGCCAGCAGGAATCTAGCTTACACCGGGGAGCTGTTTTTT. Translation gives CASRNLAYTGELFF. V gene TRBV28 combines with J gene TRBJ2-2; possibly TRBD2 for D (5 bases). CDR3 size: 14 residues. Germline V gene data show CDR1 as MDHEN and CDR2 as SYDVKM. V lost 6 bases, J lost 3 bases, and 11 bases lay in between.

The gene calls are TRBV18 and TRBJ1-5; 7 positions agree with TRBD1. Germline V gene data show CDR1 as KGHSH and CDR2 as LQKENI. V was clipped by 6 bases and J by 0 bases; unmatched bases: 8. CDR3 length equals 16 residues. The CDR3 bases are TGTGCCAGCTCCCCAAGGGGGCAGAATAGCAATCAGCCCCAGCATTTT. This sequence encodes CASSPRGQNSNQPQHF.

This clone was seen once. The chain is built from TRBV28 and TRBJ2-7; the match to TRBD2 covers 10 bases. CDR1 and CDR2 from the germline V gene are MDHEN and SYDVKM. With V trimmed by 3 bases and J by 13 bases, 3 bases remained unmatched. CDR3 length: 11 amino acids. Here the CDR3 DNA reads TGTGCCAGCAGTTTGGCTAGCGGGAGTTACTTC. Residues: CASSLASGSYF.

The chain joins TRBV7-2 to TRBJ2-7, with 11 nucleotides matching TRBD2. The CDR3 runs to 18 residues. Trimming cost V 1 base and J 7 bases; bases outside gene matches: 15. Germline CDR1 reads SGHTA; CDR2 reads FQGNSA. The chain's CDR3 is CASSLGSGSGRVMAEQYF. For the CDR3, the DNA is TGTGCCAGCAGCTTAGGGAGTGGTAGCGGGAGGGTGATGGCTGAGCAGTACTTC.